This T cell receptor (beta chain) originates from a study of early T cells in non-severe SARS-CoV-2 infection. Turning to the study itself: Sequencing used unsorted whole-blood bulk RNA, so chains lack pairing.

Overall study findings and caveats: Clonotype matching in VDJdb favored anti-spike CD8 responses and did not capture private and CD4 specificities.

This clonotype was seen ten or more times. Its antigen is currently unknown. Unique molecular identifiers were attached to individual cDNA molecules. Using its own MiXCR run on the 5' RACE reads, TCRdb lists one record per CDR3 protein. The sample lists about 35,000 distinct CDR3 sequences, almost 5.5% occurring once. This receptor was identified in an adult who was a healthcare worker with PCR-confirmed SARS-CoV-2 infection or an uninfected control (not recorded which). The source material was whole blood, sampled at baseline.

The CDR3 sequence: CASSFRRDLAYEQYF. The DNA for the CDR3 is TGTGCCAGCAGCTTCCGTCGGGACCTCGCCTACGAGCAGTACTTC. V gene TRBV7-8 combines with J gene TRBJ2-7; D is possibly TRBD1 or TRBD2 (5 bases each). The germline gives CDR1 SGHVS, CDR2 FQNEAQ. V lost 3 bases and J 2 bases, leaving 14 bases between the germline ends. This CDR3 is built from 15 residues.